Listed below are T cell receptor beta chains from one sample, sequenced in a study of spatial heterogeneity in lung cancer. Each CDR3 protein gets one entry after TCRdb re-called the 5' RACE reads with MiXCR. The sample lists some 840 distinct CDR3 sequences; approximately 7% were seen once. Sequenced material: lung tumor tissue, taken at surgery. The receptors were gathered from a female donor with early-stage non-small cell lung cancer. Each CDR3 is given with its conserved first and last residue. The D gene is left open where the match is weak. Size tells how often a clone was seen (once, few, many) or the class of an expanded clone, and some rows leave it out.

TGTGCCAGCAGTTTCGGGGGATCGGGCGAGCAGTACTTC	CASSFGGSGEQYF	TRBV12-3/TRBV12-4	medium-sized	TRBJ2-7	NA
TGTGCCAGCAGTGTCGGGACAGGGTATCAGCCCCAGCATTTT	CASSVGTGYQPQHF	TRBV28	medium-sized	TRBJ1-5	TRBD1
TGCGCCAGCAGCTTGGCTCCAGGAACCTACGAGCAGTACTTC	CASSLAPGTYEQYF	TRBV5-1	large	TRBJ2-7	NA
TGTGCCAGCTTCACCAGCTCCTACGAGCAGTACTTC	CASFTSSYEQYF	TRBV27	many	TRBJ2-7	NA
TGCAGTGCTACCTGGGATACGCAGTATTTT	CSATWDTQYF	TRBV20-1	hyperexpanded	TRBJ2-3	NA
TGCGCCAGCAGCCAGGGACAGGCGGCAGATACGCAGTATTTT	CASSQGQAADTQYF	TRBV5-1	medium-sized	TRBJ2-3	TRBD1
TGTGCCAGCAGCTCAGGACTAGCGGGAGTGGGGGAGCAGTACTTC	CASSSGLAGVGEQYF	TRBV7-2	once	TRBJ2-7	TRBD2
TGTGCCACCAGTGATTTGCATGGGGGGCCCCAGCATTTT	CATSDLHGGPQHF	TRBV24-1	medium-sized	TRBJ1-5	NA
TGTGCCAGCAGGAGGGGAAGCACAGATACGCAGTATTTT	CASRRGSTDTQYF	TRBV7-2	large	TRBJ2-3	NA
TGCCCCAGCAGCCAAGAGTATTTGTGGGAGCAGTTCTTC	CPSSQEYLWEQFF	TRBV4-3	NA	TRBJ2-1	NA
TGCGCCAGCAGCCAAGAGTATTTGTGGGAGCAGTTCTTC	CASSQEYLWEQFF	TRBV4-3	few	TRBJ2-1	NA
TGCGCCAGCAGCTTGGTTTCCTGGGGGGCCGGAGAGACCCAGTACTTC	CASSLVSWGAGETQYF	TRBV5-1	medium-sized	TRBJ2-5	NA
TGTGCCAGCAGTATCCGGGCCGATACTCGGGAGCAGTACTTC	CASSIRADTREQYF	TRBV11-2	large	TRBJ2-7	NA
TGTGCCAGCACCCGTTTTCCAAAGGCGCTTCCTAACTATGGCTACACCTTC	CASTRFPKALPNYGYTF	TRBV7-2	medium-sized	TRBJ1-2	NA
TGTGCCAGCAGCTTAACGACAGGGGTCTATGGCTACACCTTC	CASSLTTGVYGYTF	TRBV7-9	large	TRBJ1-2	TRBD1
TGTGCCAGCACCCTCCGGGCGGGGGGGCAATACAATGAGCAGTTCTTC	CASTLRAGGQYNEQFF	TRBV2	large	TRBJ2-1	TRBD2
TGCGCCAGCAGCTATCTTCAGGGAGGGAAAGATACGCAGTATTTT	CASSYLQGGKDTQYF	TRBV4-3	medium-sized	TRBJ2-3	TRBD2
TGCGCCAGCAGCCGAGGGACTAGCGGGTCCTATGCCGGGGAGCTGTTTTTT	CASSRGTSGSYAGELFF	TRBV4-3	medium-sized	TRBJ2-2	TRBD2
TGTGCCAGCAGCCAACCAGGCCAGGGCCGTTCCTACGAGCAGTACTTC	CASSQPGQGRSYEQYF	TRBV14	medium-sized	TRBJ2-7	NA
TGTGCCAGCAGCCCCTACCCGACGGAGGCCGCTTTCTTT	CASSPYPTEAAFF	TRBV7-9	many	TRBJ1-1	NA
TGCAGTGTCGGGGGGTCCCTAGCCAAAAACATTCAGTACTTC	CSVGGSLAKNIQYF	TRBV20-1	medium-sized	TRBJ2-4	TRBD2
TGCGCCAGCAGCTTGGCTAGGACAGGGGACGAGACCCAGTACTTC	CASSLARTGDETQYF	TRBV5-1	medium-sized	TRBJ2-5	TRBD1
TGCGCCAGCAGCGGGGGACACCCTAACTATGGCTACACCTTC	CASSGGHPNYGYTF	TRBV5-1	medium-sized	TRBJ1-2	NA
TGTGCCAGCAGTACACTAGGGGGGGAAAAACTGTTTTTT	CASSTLGGEKLFF	TRBV6-5	medium-sized	TRBJ1-4	NA
TGTGCCAGCAGCTATACGGACAGGGATGGTGAAGCTTTCTTT	CASSYTDRDGEAFF	TRBV7-2	medium-sized	TRBJ1-1	TRBD1
TGCAGTGCTATAACCGTGAGGGGGGACCTCAATCAGCCCCAGCATTTT	CSAITVRGDLNQPQHF	TRBV20-1	medium-sized	TRBJ1-5	NA
TGTGCCAGCAGCTTAGCCGTGGCCGAAAAACTGTTTTTT	CASSLAVAEKLFF	TRBV7-9	medium-sized	TRBJ1-4	NA
TGTGCCAGCAGTGAATCGCGGGGGGGCCTAGATACGCAGTATTTT	CASSESRGGLDTQYF	TRBV2	medium-sized	TRBJ2-3	TRBD2
TGTGCCAGCTCACCGGCAGGGGAAGAGACCCAGTACTTC	CASSPAGEETQYF	TRBV18	medium-sized	TRBJ2-5	NA
TGTGCCAGCAGTTTATATTTCTCGGCAGCTACTTCCTACGAGCAGTACTTC	CASSLYFSAATSYEQYF	TRBV12-3/TRBV12-4	large	TRBJ2-7	NA
TGTGCCAGCAGCCAATTCCGGAGACAGGGCTCCTACGAGCAGTACTTC	CASSQFRRQGSYEQYF	TRBV3-1	large	TRBJ2-7	TRBD1
TGCAGCGTCTACGGGACTAGCGATGGTGAGCAGTACTTC	CSVYGTSDGEQYF	TRBV29-1	few	TRBJ2-7	TRBD2
TGTGCCATCAGCCGACAGGGTATACCTGGGGCCAACGTCCTGACTTTC	CAISRQGIPGANVLTF	TRBV10-3	medium-sized	TRBJ2-6	TRBD1
TGTGCCAGCAGCTTACTGAGGAAGGGCGGGGAGCTGTTTTTT	CASSLLRKGGELFF	TRBV7-9	NA	TRBJ2-2	NA
TGTGCCAGCAGTTACTCAGTTGGGGACAGTGGGGGTGCCCAGTACTTC	CASSYSVGDSGGAQYF	TRBV6-6	medium-sized	TRBJ2-5	TRBD1
TGCAGCGTTGAGGGGGGGAGCCAAGAGACCCAGTACTTC	CSVEGGSQETQYF	TRBV29-1	medium-sized	TRBJ2-5	TRBD2
TGCAGTGCTAGACTAGGGACAGCCGTTTACGAGCAGTACTTC	CSARLGTAVYEQYF	TRBV20-1	large	TRBJ2-7	TRBD1
TGTGCCAGCAGCTTAACAGCGGGAGCTAGCACAGATACGCAGTATTTT	CASSLTAGASTDTQYF	TRBV7-9	medium-sized	TRBJ2-3	TRBD2
TGTGCCAGCAGCTATCTAACAGGGGACATTCAGTACTTC	CASSYLTGDIQYF	TRBV11-2	medium-sized	TRBJ2-4	TRBD1
TGTGCCAGCAGCCCCGACACCTACGAGCAGTACTTC	CASSPDTYEQYF	TRBV7-2	large	TRBJ2-7	NA
TGCAGCGTTGAGAGGGGGCGCATAGAGACCCAGTACTTC	CSVERGRIETQYF	TRBV29-1	large	TRBJ2-5	TRBD1
TGCGCCAGCAGCTTGACAGTTTTTCGGGACATTCAGTACTTC	CASSLTVFRDIQYF	TRBV5-1	medium-sized	TRBJ2-4	NA
TGTGCCAGCAGCCCAGGGGGGGTACGAGATACGCAGTATTTT	CASSPGGVRDTQYF	TRBV7-2	medium-sized	TRBJ2-3	NA
TGTGCCAGCAGTTACGGATACGGCAGGATAGTGACCCAGTACTTC	CASSYGYGRIVTQYF	TRBV6-2/TRBV6-3	NA	TRBJ2-5	NA
TGTGCCAGCAGCCCCCTAATATCACTAAGATACACAGATACGCAGTATTTT	CASSPLISLRYTDTQYF	TRBV13	few	TRBJ2-3	NA